This TCR beta chain was identified during a study of cytomegalovirus exposure and HLA in healthy donors. Details on this clone: The target antigen is unknown.

Germline V lookup: CDR1 GTSNPN, CDR2 SVGIG (reference sequence). CDR3 size: 16 residues. Trimming removed 0 bases at V and 2 bases at J, with 17 bases between. Amplification used 60 Vbeta primers and 13 Jbeta primers. Data came from immunoSEQ multiplex PCR; TCRdb stores just in-frame clones and leaves some out. The sample yields about 200,000 clones, roughly 80% seen once. General study results and limits: Some highly shared sequence variants likely arose as a pipeline artifact.

Material for sequencing was PBMCs. The chain is built from TRBV30 and TRBJ2-7; tentatively, D is TRBD1 (5 bases). The TCR was taken from a young woman in good health and CMV-seropositive. Written as DNA, the CDR3 is TGTGCCTGGAGTGTGGGTTTTTCAGGGATACCCTACGAGCAGTACTTC. The encoded protein is CAWSVGFSGIPYEQYF.